This passage covers 3 T cell receptor beta chains from one sample sequenced in a study of blood T cell repertoires in COVID-19 (dated by TCRdb to 2020 to 2021). Library construction relied on the immunoSEQ multiplex PCR assay. The table was pulled from immuneACCESS by TCRdb, which kept in-frame rearrangements only. Such tables lose some clones; where checked, under half of the loss comes from unresolved V genes, and the rest has no known cause. This sample is represented by 210,000 or so clones; approximately 90% of them were singletons. The biggest ten clones account for more than 0.95% of the sample. Sequenced sample: peripheral blood. Receptor source: a man younger than 40 with acute or convalescent COVID-19.

To note about this clone: Other DNA sequences of this sample code for an identical CDR3. The rearrangement joins TRBV18 to TRBJ1-2; unclear D gene. The V gene lost 0 bases and the J gene lost 3 bases, with 5 bases spanning the gap. The CDR3 runs 13 residues. Germline assignment: CDR1 KGHSH and CDR2 LQKENI. CDR3 amino acids: CASSPPSDYGYTF. The CDR3 bases are TGTGCCAGCTCACCACCGAGCGACTATGGCTACACCTTC.

The chain carries TRBV7-2 and TRBJ2-7; 9 bases fit TRBD1. There are 15 residues in the CDR3. V lost 1 base to trimming and J lost 3 bases; unmatched junction nucleotides: 4. Germline values: CDR1 SGHTA, CDR2 FQGNSA. CDR3 amino acids: CASSLEGQGSYEQYF. CDR3 sequence (DNA): TGTGCCAGCAGCTTAGAGGGACAGGGAAGCTACGAGCAGTACTTC. The complete variable domain, with remaining parts taken from reference TRBV7-2 and TRBJ2-7, reads GAGVSQSPSNKVTEKGKDVELRCDPISGHTALYWYRQSLGQGLEFLIYFQGNSAPDKSGLPSDRFSAERTGGSVSTLTIQRTQQEDSAVYLCASSLEGQGSYEQYFGPGTRLTVT.

The chain joins TRBV30 to TRBJ2-4; D remains ambiguous. The germline V gene has CDR1 GTSNPN and CDR2 SVGIG (reference sequence). V lost 2 bases to trimming and J lost 4 bases, with 12 bases between them. There are 14 residues in the CDR3. The DNA for the CDR3 is TGTGCCTGGAGTCGATTACTTAATAAAAACATTCAGTACTTC. Residues: CAWSRLLNKNIQYF.